This is a list of T cell receptor beta chains from one sample in a study of blood T cell repertoires in COVID-19. TCRdb's table, derived via immunoSEQ multiplex PCR, lists solely in-frame clones and lacks some. The sample comprises 120,000 to 150,000 clones, about 86% of which are singletons, and around 8.2% rests with the top ten. The sample comprised peripheral blood. The receptors come from a woman between 55 and 75 years old with acute or convalescent COVID-19. Each CDR3 is given with its conserved first and last residue. The D gene is left open where the match is weak. Some rows mark clone size as missing; the rest say once, few, many or name a class of expanded clone.

d_gene: TRBD2
v_gene: TRBV5-1
j_gene: TRBJ2-7
abundance: .
CDR3nt: TGCGCCAGCAGCCAAGCGGGGAGCTCCTACGAGCAGTACTTC
CDR3aa: CASSQAGSSYEQYF

d_gene: TRBD2
v_gene: TRBV20-1
j_gene: TRBJ2-2
abundance: .
CDR3nt: TGCAGTGCTAGTCCATATCCGGGACTAACGAACACCGGGGAGCTGTTTTTT
CDR3aa: CSASPYPGLTNTGELFF

d_gene: TRBD2
v_gene: TRBV2
j_gene: TRBJ2-1
abundance: .
CDR3nt: TGTGCCAGCAGCAACCGGGGGGACTACAATGAGCAGTTCTTC
CDR3aa: CASSNRGDYNEQFF

d_gene: TRBD2
v_gene: TRBV5-1
j_gene: TRBJ2-7
abundance: few
CDR3nt: TGCGCCAGCAGCAATACAGGCGGGGGCTACGAGCAGTACTTC
CDR3aa: CASSNTGGGYEQYF

d_gene: TRBD1
v_gene: TRBV6-2/TRBV6-3
j_gene: TRBJ1-1
abundance: .
CDR3nt: TGTGCCAGCAGTCCGAGCGGGACAGGGAGGGATACTGAAGCTTTCTTT
CDR3aa: CASSPSGTGRDTEAFF

d_gene: .
v_gene: TRBV11-3
j_gene: TRBJ1-1
abundance: .
CDR3nt: TGTGCCAGCAGCTTGGATGCGGGAGAAGCTTTCTTT
CDR3aa: CASSLDAGEAFF

d_gene: .
v_gene: TRBV19
j_gene: TRBJ2-7
abundance: few
CDR3nt: TGTGCCAGTAGCTACACAGGGAACTACGAGCAGTACTTC
CDR3aa: CASSYTGNYEQYF

d_gene: .
v_gene: TRBV13
j_gene: TRBJ2-7
abundance: .
CDR3nt: TGTGCCAGCAGCCTCTACCTTAAATCAGGGGACCGGGCTTACGAGCAGTACTTC
CDR3aa: CASSLYLKSGDRAYEQYF

d_gene: .
v_gene: TRBV2
j_gene: TRBJ2-2
abundance: .
CDR3nt: TGTGCCAGCAGGGGCTCGAACACCGGGGAGCTGTTTTTT
CDR3aa: CASRGSNTGELFF

d_gene: TRBD2
v_gene: TRBV6-1
j_gene: TRBJ2-5
abundance: .
CDR3nt: TGTGCCAGCAGTGAAGCTGGGACTAGGAGTGAGACCCAGTACTTC
CDR3aa: CASSEAGTRSETQYF

d_gene: .
v_gene: TRBV12-3/TRBV12-4
j_gene: TRBJ1-1
abundance: .
CDR3nt: TGTGCCAGCAGTTTAGACAGGGACACTGAAGCTTTCTTT
CDR3aa: CASSLDRDTEAFF